A selection of T cell receptor beta chains follows, all from one sample in a study of T cell changes during pregnancy in multiple sclerosis. Sequencing used immunoSEQ multiplex PCR; TCRdb keeps in-frame clones, though not all of them. The table lists 100,000 or so clones, 90% to 95% of them singletons. Material: peripheral blood, obtained before pregnancy. The receptors stem from a female donor with multiple sclerosis, enrolled in a pregnancy study. CDR3s include the opening cysteine and the closing phenylalanine or tryptophan. D genes are given only for firm matches. Part of the rows lack a size; the others show once, few, many or a class for expanded clones.

>TRBD1|TRBJ2-3|NA|TRBV4-3
CASSQVPGQGFSF
TGCGCCAGCAGCCAAGTTCCGGGACAGGGGTTCAGTTTT
>NA|TRBJ2-7|few|TRBV15
CATSRGRLVGEQYF
TGTGCCACCAGCAGAGGGAGACTAGTCGGCGAGCAGTACTTC
>NA|TRBJ2-7|NA|TRBV12-5
CASGLVVWGTHAYEQYF
TGTGCTAGTGGTTTGGTAGTCTGGGGCACCCATGCCTACGAGCAGTACTTC
>TRBD2|TRBJ2-3|NA|TRBV4-2
CASSQERGGLAGADTQYF
TGTGCCAGCAGCCAAGAGAGAGGTGGGCTAGCGGGAGCTGATACGCAGTATTTT
>NA|TRBJ1-3|NA|TRBV15
CATSWSRGGTGNTIYF
TGTGCCACCAGCTGGTCACGAGGGGGTACTGGAAACACCATATATTTT
>TRBD2|TRBJ2-3|NA|TRBV6-4
CASSTSGEADTQYF
TGTGCCAGCAGTACTAGCGGGGAGGCAGATACGCAGTATTTT
>NA|TRBJ1-1|NA|TRBV19
CASSITGNTEAFF
TGTGCCAGTAGTATTACTGGGAACACTGAAGCTTTCTTT
>TRBD1|TRBJ1-3|NA|TRBV2
CASSGQGLEGNTIYF
TGTGCCAGCAGTGGACAGGGACTAGAAGGAAACACCATATATTTT
>TRBD2|TRBJ2-7|once|TRBV15
CATSRDLTSGAYEQYF
TGTGCCACCAGCAGAGATCTGACTAGCGGGGCCTACGAGCAGTACTTC
>NA|TRBJ2-2|few|TRBV10-3
CAISEGGLEDTGELFF
TGTGCCATCAGTGAAGGAGGGCTCGAGGACACCGGGGAGCTGTTTTTT
>NA|TRBJ2-7|NA|TRBV27
CASSPSGYEQYF
TGTGCCAGCAGTCCCTCCGGGTACGAGCAGTACTTC
>TRBD2|TRBJ2-7|NA|TRBV27
CASSLAGGRNEQYF
TGTGCCAGCAGTTTAGCGGGAGGGCGGAACGAGCAGTACTTC
>NA|TRBJ2-1|NA|TRBV27
CASSPNYNEQFF
TGTGCCAGCAGTCCAAACTACAATGAGCAGTTCTTC
>TRBD1|TRBJ2-7|NA|TRBV6-1
CASSFRDRLYEQYF
TGTGCCAGCAGTTTCCGGGACAGACTCTACGAGCAGTACTTC
>TRBD1|TRBJ1-4|NA|TRBV2
CASSRDRGGEKLFF
TGTGCCAGCAGCCGGGACAGAGGGGGCGAAAAACTGTTTTTT
>NA|TRBJ1-5|NA|TRBV27
CASSFELNQPQHF
TGTGCCAGCAGTTTCGAACTAAATCAGCCCCAGCATTTT
>NA|TRBJ2-5|NA|TRBV9
CASSVAWAAGETQYF
TGTGCCAGCAGCGTAGCTTGGGCCGCGGGAGAGACCCAGTACTTC
>NA|TRBJ2-1|NA|TRBV9
CASSPMDFYNEQFF
TGTGCCAGCAGCCCCATGGACTTTTACAATGAGCAGTTCTTC
>TRBD2|TRBJ2-7|NA|TRBV6-6
CASSATSPSYEQYF
TGTGCCAGCAGTGCGACTAGCCCATCCTACGAGCAGTACTTC
>NA|TRBJ1-2|NA|TRBV7-2
CASSLLGAGGYTF
TGTGCCAGCAGCCTCCTTGGGGCCGGGGGCTACACCTTC
>NA|TRBJ2-1|NA|TRBV6-5
CASSYSRGRGGEQFF
TGTGCCAGCAGTTACTCAAGGGGCAGAGGCGGTGAGCAGTTCTTC
>TRBD2|TRBJ2-3|NA|TRBV30
CAWSVAGGLADTQYF
TGTGCCTGGAGTGTGGCGGGAGGGCTGGCAGATACGCAGTATTTT
>TRBD1|TRBJ2-1|NA|TRBV19
CASIFGTGLGYNEQFF
TGTGCCAGTATCTTCGGGACAGGGTTGGGTTACAATGAGCAGTTCTTC
>TRBD2|TRBJ2-1|NA|TRBV9
CASSPGGAGANNEQFF
TGTGCCAGCAGCCCGGGGGGGGCGGGAGCCAACAATGAGCAGTTCTTC
>NA|TRBJ2-1|NA|TRBV19
CASSIDVGAGRAFSPSYNEQFF
TGTGCCAGTAGTATAGATGTAGGGGCAGGGCGCGCATTTTCTCCGTCCTACAATGAGCAGTTCTTC
>NA|TRBJ1-5|few|TRBV25-1
CASSGGQPNQPQHF
TGTGCCAGCAGTGGGGGGCAGCCCAATCAGCCCCAGCATTTT
>TRBD1|TRBJ2-1|NA|TRBV5-1
CASSLGTGGTNEQFF
TGCGCCAGCAGCTTGGGGACAGGGGGAACGAATGAGCAGTTCTTC
>NA|TRBJ1-1|few|TRBV19
CASSTGNTEAFF
TGTGCCAGTAGTACAGGGAACACTGAAGCTTTCTTT
>TRBD1|TRBJ1-5|NA|TRBV6-1
CASSEAGQLRAYSNQPQHF
TGTGCCAGCAGTGAAGCGGGACAGTTGAGGGCGTATAGCAATCAGCCCCAGCATTTT
>NA|TRBJ2-7|NA|TRBV7-9
CASSPSQGQQYF
TGTGCCAGCAGCCCTAGCCAGGGGCAGCAGTACTTC
>NA|TRBJ1-2|once|TRBV29-1
CSVPNRDGYGYTF
TGCAGCGTTCCCAACAGGGACGGCTATGGCTACACCTTC
>NA|TRBJ1-1|NA|TRBV9
CASSVRQDNTEAFF
TGTGCCAGCAGCGTAAGACAGGATAACACTGAAGCTTTCTTT
>NA|TRBJ1-3|NA|TRBV9
CASSARDPSGNTIYF
TGTGCCAGCAGCGCACGGGATCCCTCTGGAAACACCATATATTTT
>TRBD1|TRBJ1-4|NA|TRBV28
CASSLSGGDEKLFF
TGTGCCAGCAGTTTGTCAGGGGGCGATGAAAAACTGTTTTTT
>TRBD1|TRBJ1-2|NA|TRBV6-5
CASSYSGTGSRGYTF
TGTGCCAGCAGTTACTCCGGGACAGGGAGCCGTGGCTACACCTTC
>NA|TRBJ2-1|NA|TRBV30
CAWRRGSYNEQFF
TGTGCCTGGAGACGAGGGAGTTACAATGAGCAGTTCTTC
>TRBD1|TRBJ2-1|NA|TRBV19
CASRMDSGTGEGNEQFF
TGTGCCAGTAGGATGGATTCCGGGACAGGGGAGGGCAATGAGCAGTTCTTC
>TRBD1|TRBJ1-5|NA|TRBV6-1
CASSRDRINQPQHF
TGTGCCAGCAGTCGGGACAGAATCAATCAGCCCCAGCATTTT
>TRBD2|TRBJ2-3|once|TRBV9
CASARAGGPSDTQYF
TGTGCCAGCGCGAGGGCGGGAGGGCCCTCAGATACGCAGTATTTT
>TRBD1|TRBJ1-2|NA|TRBV4-3
CASSQESGDRGSGGYTF
TGCGCCAGCAGCCAAGAATCCGGAGACAGGGGCTCAGGTGGCTACACCTTC
>NA|TRBJ1-3|NA|TRBV29-1
CSVAGSSGNTIYF
TGCAGCGTTGCTGGGAGCTCTGGAAACACCATATATTTT
>NA|TRBJ2-5|NA|TRBV9
CASSVGTGFETQYF
TGTGCCAGCAGCGTGGGAACAGGGTTTGAGACCCAGTACTTC
>TRBD1|TRBJ1-2|NA|TRBV6-1
CASSDPTGEVNYGYTF
TGTGCCAGCAGTGATCCGACAGGGGAGGTTAACTATGGCTACACCTTC
>TRBD2|TRBJ2-3|NA|TRBV5-4
CASGREGPGDTQYF
TGTGCCAGCGGTCGGGAGGGTCCGGGCGATACGCAGTATTTT
>TRBD2|TRBJ2-2|NA|TRBV19
CASHVGGVYTGELFF
TGTGCCAGCCATGTGGGGGGGGTGTACACCGGGGAGCTGTTTTTT
>NA|TRBJ2-6|once|TRBV2
CASSGLIGGVLTF
TGTGCCAGCAGTGGCTTGATTGGGGGGGTCCTGACTTTC